This passage covers 27 T cell receptor beta chains from one sample sequenced in a study of molecular identifiers for immune sequencing clone quantification. Each CDR3 protein gets one entry after TCRdb re-called the PCR reads with MiXCR. The repertoire holds 600,000 to 650,000 distinct CDR3 sequences, with 15% to 20% as singletons. The sequencing sample was made of naive CD8+ T cells from blood, with Jurkat cell RNA spiked in. Subset described: FACS-sorted CD8+CD4-CCR7+CD45RA+ naive T cells. All receptors derive from a human donor in good health. Some libraries in this study had Jurkat cell RNA spiked in.

This clonotype was picked up a small number of times. One base away lies a much larger clone, so this may be a sequencing read error. This chain uses TRBV25-1 with TRBJ2-7; 7 bases agree with TRBD1. This CDR3 is built from 13 residues. With V trimmed by 8 bases and J by 2 bases, 6 bases remained unmatched. Germline CDR1 reads MGHDK; CDR2 reads SYGVNS. The CDR3 protein is CASGVGQTYEQYF. CDR3 sequence (DNA): TGTGCCAGCGGTGTGGGACAGACCTACGAGCAGTACTTC.

This clonotype was seen ten or more times. The J gene is TRBJ2-2, the V gene TRBV5-1, with D perhaps TRBD2 (6 bases). Per the germline V gene, CDR1 is SGHRS and CDR2 is YFSETQ. The CDR3 spans 16 residues. V was trimmed by 0 bases and J by 5 bases, leaving 14 bases between them. The CDR3 loop reads CASSLVAGRGTGELFF. The DNA for the CDR3 is TGCGCCAGCAGCTTGGTCGCGGGGCGAGGTACCGGGGAGCTGTTTTTT.

The chain carries TRBV6-2 or TRBV6-3 and TRBJ2-1, with 7 bases identical to TRBD1. Germline V gives CDR1 MNHEY, CDR2 SVGEGT. Losses at the gene ends were 3 bases for V and 8 bases for J; bases not matched to a gene: 10. The CDR3 has 15 residues. The CDR3 bases are TGTGCCAGCAGTTATCGACAGGGCCTAGGAGATGAGCAGTTCTTC. Translated: CASSYRQGLGDEQFF.

The rearrangement uses TRBV12-3 or TRBV12-4 and TRBJ2-2, with D maybe TRBD2 (6 bases). CDR3 length: 15 residues. Trimming stripped 2 bases from V and 6 bases from J, with 13 bases between. The CDR3 here is CASSLSPGVAGELFF. CDR3 in DNA: TGTGCCAGCAGTTTATCCCCGGGGGTGGCCGGGGAGCTGTTTTTT.

The CDR3 DNA reads TGTGCCAGCACATTAGACCTCCTAGATCTATCCTACGAGCAGTACTTC. It specifies CASTLDLLDLSYEQYF. This chain joins TRBV6-6 and TRBJ2-7, with unresolved D. Germline V gives CDR1 MNHNY, CDR2 SVGAGI (reference sequence). The V end lost 7 bases, the J end lost 1 base, and 20 bases lay between the germline ends. The CDR3 has 16 amino acids.

This clonotype turned up a few times. The chain is built from TRBV6-2 or TRBV6-3 and TRBJ2-7; the D gene is possibly TRBD1 (6 bases). CDR3 size: 16 residues. Germline values: CDR1 MNHEY, CDR2 SVGEGT. Trimming pared 6 bases from V and 0 bases from J, leaving 18 bases between. CDR3 nucleotide sequence: TGTGCCAGCAGCTCAATGACAGGTATTAGCTCCTACGAGCAGTACTTC. Protein product: CASSSMTGISSYEQYF.

The table lists this clonotype with a count of one. The V gene is TRBV9, the J gene TRBJ1-3; TRBD1 aligns across 9 bases. The V segment lost 5 bases and the J segment 7 bases; nucleotides outside the gene matches: 10. CDR1 is SGDLS, CDR2 YYNGEE, per germline. The CDR3 runs to 15 residues. In DNA form, the CDR3 reads TGTGCCAGCAGTCACGGGACAGGGAGCGATAACACCATATATTTT. It is translated as CASSHGTGSDNTIYF. The complete variable domain, with remaining parts taken from reference TRBV9 and TRBJ1-3, reads DSGVTQTPKHLITATGQRVTLRCSPRSGDLSVYWYQQSLDQGLQFLIQYYNGEERAKGNILERFSAQQFPDLHSELNLSSLELGDSALYFCASSHGTGSDNTIYFGEGSWLTVV.

This clonotype was seen many times. The V and J genes are TRBV5-4 and TRBJ1-1; D is possibly TRBD1 (6 bases). This CDR3 is built from 17 residues. Germline-derived CDR1 and CDR2 are SGHNT and YYREEE (reference sequence). V was pared by 4 bases and J by 5 bases, with 24 bases between. The CDR3 coding sequence is TGTGCCAGCAGCCCTTGGAGACACAGGGCGGGTGGAACTGAAGCTTTCTTT. This translates into CASSPWRHRAGGTEAFF.

This clonotype was recorded many times. The rearrangement joins TRBV4-1 to TRBJ2-3, with unresolved D. Trimming pared 0 bases from V and 2 bases from J, leaving 9 bases between. The CDR3 runs to 15 residues. Looked up from germline, CDR1 is MGHRA and CDR2 is YSYEKL. The CDR3 region is CASSQEKRITDTQYF. The CDR3 nucleotides read TGCGCCAGCAGCCAAGAAAAGAGGATCACAGATACGCAGTATTTT.

This clonotype occurred once. The V and J genes are TRBV11-3 and TRBJ2-1; D is unclear. The ends were cut back, 4 bases at V and 0 bases at J, with 10 bases in the middle. There are 15 residues in the CDR3. Germline CDR1 SGHNT, CDR2 YENEEA. The CDR3 DNA is TGTGCCAGCAGCTCCGGACGGAGCTCCTACAATGAGCAGTTCTTC. Amino acids: CASSSGRSSYNEQFF.

This clonotype has a count of ten or more. The chain couples TRBV30 to TRBJ2-7; 11 bases match TRBD1. The V gene's germline CDR1 is GTSNPN and CDR2 SVGIG (reference sequence). V shed 5 bases, J shed 4 bases, and the junction held 4 bases outside the gene matches. The CDR3 contains 13 residues. CDR3 sequence reads: CAWVGTGGYEQYF. Written as DNA, the CDR3 is TGTGCCTGGGTCGGGACAGGGGGGTACGAGCAGTACTTC.

Of note for this clonotype: A much more abundant neighbour one base away suggests this may be a read error. This chain links TRBV15 with TRBJ1-1; tentatively, D is TRBD1 (6 bases). The CDR3 consists of 18 residues. CDR1 and CDR2 from the germline V gene are LNHNV and YYDKDF (reference sequence). The CDR3, as DNA: TGTGCCACCAGCAGAGATAGGGGGTCGTCCCTATTGAACACTGAAGCTCTCTTT. Residues: CATSRDRGSSLLNTEALF.

This clonotype was seen only a few times. This may arise from a read error, as a much more abundant clone is one base away. This sequence joins TRBV7-9 and TRBJ2-2; tentatively, D is TRBD2 (6 bases). The CDR3 is 16 amino acids. Germline V gene data show CDR1 as SEHNR and CDR2 as FQNEAQ (reference sequence). V was cut by 5 bases and J by 2 bases, with 15 bases left in between. The CDR3 nucleotides read TGTGCCAGCAGCCCCACTGGCGGGACCAACACCGGGGAGCTGTTTTTT. Encoded protein: CASSPTGGTNTGELFF. Using reference TRBV7-9 and TRBJ2-2 for the parts outside the CDR3, the full variable domain is DTGVSQNPRHKITKRGQNVTFRCDPISEHNRLYWYRQTLGQGPEFLTYFQNEAQLEKSRLLSDRFSAERPKGSFSTLEIQRTEQGDSAMYLCASSPTGGTNTGELFFGEGSRLTVL.

V usage is TRBV19 and J usage is TRBJ1-1; D perhaps matches TRBD1 (5 bases). Germline V lookup: CDR1 LNHDA, CDR2 SQIVND (reference sequence). The CDR3 is 11 amino acids. V was cut by 7 bases and J by 6 bases, with 9 bases left in between. CDR3 amino acids: CASTGGAEAFF. The CDR3, as DNA: TGTGCCAGTACTGGGGGGGCTGAAGCTTTCTTT.

Regarding this clonotype: The junction departs from the called germline gene at one end, perhaps through a read error. V is TRBV19 and J is TRBJ1-1; D gene uncertain. Germline CDR1 and CDR2: LNHDA and SQIVND (reference sequence). The CDR3 runs 11 residues. The CDR3 nucleotides read TGTGCCAGTCGGATGAACACTGAAGCTTCCTTT. This codes for CASRMNTEASF.

The table lists this clonotype with many counts. The V and J genes are TRBV7-2 and TRBJ1-5; 10 bases map to TRBD1. Per germline, CDR1 SGHTA and CDR2 FQGNSA. The CDR3 length is 14 residues. After removal of 3 bases from V and 5 bases from J, the junction contained 1 base not matched to a gene. The CDR3 reads CASSLGTGDQPQHF. CDR3 nucleotides: TGTGCCAGCAGCTTGGGGACAGGGGATCAGCCCCAGCATTTT.

Comment on this clonotype: A much larger clone differs from this one at a single base, so this may be a read error. Without the conserved terminal phenylalanine or tryptophan, this CDR3 likely stems from a read error. This chain connects TRBV6-5 to TRBJ2-1, with a possible D match to TRBD2 (6 bases). Trimming stripped 2 bases from V and 8 bases from J, with 13 bases between. This CDR3 is built from 14 residues. The V gene's germline CDR1 is MNHEY and CDR2 SVGAGI. The CDR3 spells CASSYTRGFDEQFL. CDR3 DNA: TGTGCCAGCAGTTACACCCGGGGGTTCGATGAGCAGTTCCTC.

Comment on this clonotype: This sequence may be a read error, since a much larger clone differs from it by one base. The chain has TRBV12-5 and TRBJ2-3; D is uncertain. V lost 0 bases to trimming and J lost 8 bases, with 15 bases between them. The CDR3 is 15 residues long. The germline gives CDR1 LGHNT, CDR2 FRNRAP. CDR3 sequence: CASGLVLSNAGTQYF. The CDR3 nucleotides read TGTGCTAGTGGTTTGGTACTGTCCAACGCAGGTACGCAGTATTTT.

This clonotype was seen ten or more times. The chain has TRBV23-1 and TRBJ1-5, with D perhaps matching TRBD1 (5 bases). TRBV23-1 is classed as an ORF, of uncertain function. Trimming removed 2 bases at V and 3 bases at J, with 17 bases between. The CDR3 has 17 amino acids. The CDR3 nucleotides read TGCGCCAGCAGTCAAGGCCAAGACAGCAGCAACAATCAGCCCCAGCATTTT. Its translation: CASSQGQDSSNNQPQHF.

This clonotype was seen repeatedly, ten times or more. The J gene is TRBJ2-7, the V gene TRBV19; D is unclear. V lost 5 bases and J 3 bases, leaving 11 bases between the germline ends. The CDR3 loop spans 13 amino acids. Per the germline V gene, CDR1 is LNHDA and CDR2 is SQIVND (reference sequence). This CDR3 is CASSPSSFYEQYF. Written as DNA, the CDR3 is TGTGCCAGTAGTCCTTCTTCGTTCTACGAGCAGTACTTC. The variable domain in full, completed from reference TRBV19 and TRBJ2-7, reads DGGITQSPKYLFRKEGQNVTLSCEQNLNHDAMYWYRQDPGQGLRLIYYSQIVNDFQKGDIAEGYSVSREKKESFPLTVTSAQKNPTAFYLCASSPSSFYEQYFGPGTRLTVT.

This clonotype was seen many times. The chain carries TRBV28 and TRBJ2-5, with D perhaps matching TRBD2 (5 bases). Germline CDR1 MDHEN, CDR2 SYDVKM. Trimming removed 5 bases at V and 5 bases at J, with 18 bases between. The CDR3 has 15 amino acids. For the CDR3, the DNA is TGTGCCAGCAGTGTAATTCACGGACCGGGGGAGACCCAGTACTTC. Encoded protein: CASSVIHGPGETQYF.

This clonotype has only a few counts. This chain links TRBV6-1 with TRBJ2-1; D unclear. The V end was cut by 7 bases, the J end by 0 bases, with 16 bases between. The CDR3 extends over 16 amino acids. Germline CDR1 and CDR2: MNHNS and SASEGT. Here the CDR3 reads CASTPGSYVSYNEQFF. For the CDR3, the DNA is TGTGCCAGCACCCCCGGTAGTTACGTCTCCTACAATGAGCAGTTCTTC.

The V call is TRBV23-1, the J call TRBJ1-1, with D perhaps TRBD1 (6 bases). TRBV23-1 is noted as an ORF with a role that remains uncertain. The CDR3 extends over 17 amino acids. The V gene lost 2 bases and the J gene lost 1 base, with 17 bases spanning the gap. The CDR3 loop is CASSQTPPQGGNTEAFF. DNA of the CDR3: TGCGCCAGCAGTCAAACACCCCCACAGGGTGGGAACACTGAAGCTTTCTTT.

The table lists this clonotype with many counts. The gene calls are TRBV4-3 and TRBJ2-6, with D tentatively TRBD1 (5 bases). Germline CDR1 reads LGHNA; CDR2 reads YSLEER. The V end was cut by 0 bases, the J end by 2 bases, with 8 bases between. This CDR3 has 16 residues. CDR3 sequence reads: CASSQDRGPGANVLTF. CDR3 nucleotide sequence: TGCGCCAGCAGCCAAGATAGGGGTCCTGGGGCCAACGTCCTGACTTTC.

On this clonotype itself: A much larger clone differs from this one at a single base, so this may be a read error. V is TRBV4-3 and J is TRBJ1-2, with 9 nucleotides matching TRBD1. V lost 5 bases and J lost 2; bases outside the gene matches: 9. Germline lookup yields CDR1 LGHNA and CDR2 YSLEER. The CDR3 totals 16 residues. CDR3 residues: CASSCVTGGENYGYTF. As DNA, the CDR3 is TGCGCCAGCAGCTGCGTGACAGGGGGAGAGAACTATGGCTACACCTTC.

This clonotype turned up a few times. The rearrangement joins TRBV19 to TRBJ2-1; D remains unclear. The CDR3 is 12 residues long. The V gene lost 1 base and the J gene lost 7 bases, with 5 bases spanning the gap. Germline CDR1 and CDR2: LNHDA and SQIVND (reference sequence). The CDR3 DNA is TGTGCCAGTAGTATAGCTGGGAATGAGCAGTTCTTC. Translated: CASSIAGNEQFF.

This clonotype has just one count. A single base separates this from a much larger clone, so it may be a read error. V and J are TRBV10-3 and TRBJ2-1; D is undetermined. Deletions cut 6 bases from V and 6 bases from J, with 9 bases between. CDR3 size: 12 residues. Germline V CDR1 and CDR2: ENHRY, SYGVKD. The CDR3 nucleotides are TGTGCCATCAGCGGAGCCTCCAATGAGCAGTTCTTC. It translates to CAISGASNEQFF.